The rows below give T cell receptor beta chains drawn from one sample of a study of blood T cell repertoires in COVID-19. Produced via immunoSEQ multiplex PCR; TCRdb's table is partial and in-frame only. The profile shows about 430,000 clones, 85% to 90% of them singletons. The source material was peripheral blood. All receptors come from a man aged 18 to 35 with COVID-19, enrolled during active disease. Each CDR3 is given with its conserved first and last residue. The D gene is left open where the match is weak. Part of the rows lack a size; the others show once, few, many or a class for expanded clones.

>TRBJ1-1|NA|NA|TRBV10-1
CASSVKPGAEAFF
TGCGCCAGCAGTGTGAAACCAGGGGCTGAAGCTTTCTTT
>TRBJ2-7|TRBD1|NA|TRBV18
CASSPQGQVTYEQYF
TGTGCCAGCTCACCACAGGGACAGGTAACCTACGAGCAGTACTTC
>TRBJ1-1|TRBD1|NA|TRBV5-1
CASSWRGRSGQVNTEAFF
TGCGCCAGCAGCTGGAGGGGGCGCTCAGGACAGGTGAACACTGAAGCTTTCTTT
>TRBJ1-5|TRBD1|many|TRBV5-6
CASSLGRGRNQPQHF
TGTGCCAGCAGCTTGGGCAGGGGGCGGAATCAGCCCCAGCATTTT
>TRBJ2-1|TRBD2|NA|TRBV12-3/TRBV12-4
CASLFERGVQFF
TGTGCCAGCCTCTTTGAGCGGGGTGTGCAGTTCTTC
>TRBJ1-2|TRBD1|NA|TRBV30
CASDRGPYGYTF
TGTGCCTCGGACAGGGGTCCCTATGGCTACACCTTC
>TRBJ1-1|NA|NA|TRBV12-3/TRBV12-4
CASSLLENTEAFF
TGTGCCAGCAGTTTATTAGAGAACACTGAAGCTTTCTTT
>TRBJ1-2|NA|NA|TRBV24-1
CATWLLGYGYTF
TGTGCCACCTGGTTACTAGGGTATGGCTACACCTTC
>TRBJ2-5|TRBD2|NA|TRBV5-4
CASSFRTSGQETQYF
TGTGCCAGCAGCTTCCGGACTAGCGGGCAAGAGACCCAGTACTTC
>TRBJ1-6|TRBD1|NA|TRBV27
CASSPSGGRENSPLHF
TGTGCCAGCAGCCCGTCAGGGGGCAGAGAGAATTCACCCCTCCACTTT
>TRBJ2-3|NA|NA|TRBV21-1
CASSKEGSGRADTQYF
TGTGCCAGCAGCAAAGAAGGGAGCGGGAGGGCAGATACGCAGTATTTT
>TRBJ1-6|NA|NA|TRBV27
CASSLDRTNSPLHF
TGTGCCAGCAGCCTTGACCGGACAAATTCACCCCTCCACTTT
>TRBJ1-1|NA|NA|TRBV5-1
CASSLEGQGSTEAFF
TGCGCCAGCAGCTTGGAGGGTCAGGGGAGCACTGAAGCTTTCTTT
>TRBJ2-1|NA|NA|TRBV7-9
CASSSLNEQFF
TGTGCCAGCAGCTCCCTCAATGAGCAGTTCTTC
>TRBJ2-7|NA|NA|TRBV9
CASSVEGGGDEQYF
TGTGCCAGCAGCGTAGAAGGGGGAGGGGACGAGCAGTACTTC
>TRBJ2-2|TRBD2|NA|TRBV24-1
CATSGSSGSRAGELFF
TGTGCCACCAGTGGGAGTAGCGGGAGCCGGGCCGGGGAGCTGTTTTTT
>TRBJ2-3|TRBD2|NA|TRBV29-1
CSADSSGNWDTQYF
TGCAGCGCCGACTCTAGCGGGAACTGGGATACGCAGTATTTT
>TRBJ2-7|TRBD2|NA|TRBV9
CASGPGLAGAYEQYF
TGTGCCAGCGGCCCGGGACTAGCGGGAGCCTACGAGCAGTACTTC
>TRBJ1-6|NA|NA|TRBV6-5
CATNVLPGGGSPLHF
TGTGCCACAAATGTCCTTCCCGGGGGAGGCTCACCCCTCCACTTT
>TRBJ1-1|NA|NA|TRBV19
CASSDFLFRGNTEAFF
TGTGCCAGTAGTGACTTTTTGTTCCGGGGTAACACTGAAGCTTTCTTT
>TRBJ2-1|NA|NA|TRBV25-1
CASSLEYNEQFF
TGTGCCAGCAGTTTAGAGTACAATGAGCAGTTCTTC
>TRBJ2-1|TRBD2|NA|TRBV30
CAWSVSSGNEQFF
TGTGCCTGGAGTGTGAGTAGCGGGAATGAGCAGTTCTTC
>TRBJ2-7|TRBD1|NA|TRBV7-6
CASSLKDRVYEQYF
TGTGCCAGCAGCTTAAAGGACAGGGTATACGAGCAGTACTTC
>TRBJ2-3|NA|NA|TRBV6-5
CASSYSSVTDTQYF
TGTGCCAGCAGTTACTCGAGTGTCACAGATACGCAGTATTTT
>TRBJ1-2|NA|once|TRBV5-1
CASSFDSNYGYTF
TGCGCCAGCAGCTTTGACAGCAACTATGGCTACACCTTC
>TRBJ2-3|TRBD1|NA|TRBV10-1
CASSESGDRPNTDTQYF
TGCGCCAGCAGTGAGTCAGGGGACAGGCCCAACACAGATACGCAGTATTTT
>TRBJ1-1|NA|NA|TRBV6-5
CASSYGPPGDIEAFF
TGTGCCAGCAGTTATGGGCCCCCAGGGGATATTGAAGCTTTCTTT
>TRBJ2-7|TRBD1|NA|TRBV30
CAWTGTGGLVTLYF
TGTGCCTGGACCGGGACAGGGGGCCTCGTCACCTTATACTTC
>TRBJ1-2|NA|NA|TRBV3-1/TRBV3-2
CASSQSSYGYTF
TGTGCCAGCAGCCAAAGCTCGTATGGCTACACCTTC
>TRBJ2-3|NA|NA|TRBV15
CATSTDGASTDTQYF
TGTGCCACCAGCACGGATGGGGCTAGCACAGATACGCAGTATTTT
>TRBJ2-1|TRBD2|NA|TRBV7-3
CASRRDGTSGQNEQFF
TGTGCCAGCAGGCGAGACGGGACTAGCGGTCAGAATGAGCAGTTCTTC
>TRBJ2-1|TRBD2|NA|TRBV15
CATSRALWTSGRNEQFF
TGTGCCACCAGCAGGGCCCTCTGGACTAGCGGGCGAAATGAGCAGTTCTTC
>TRBJ2-7|NA|NA|TRBV21-1
CASSKGAGMLLYEQYF
TGTGCCAGCAGCAAAGGGGCGGGAATGCTACTCTACGAGCAGTACTTC
>TRBJ2-5|TRBD1|NA|TRBV24-1
CATSDRDRETQYF
TGTGCCACCAGTGATAGGGACAGAGAGACCCAGTACTTC
>TRBJ2-7|TRBD1|NA|TRBV7-6
CASSSQGEGAVYF
TGTGCCAGCAGCTCCCAAGGTGAGGGGGCGGTGTACTTC
>TRBJ2-1|NA|NA|TRBV3-1/TRBV3-2
CASSQQESYNEQFF
TGTGCCAGCAGCCAACAGGAATCCTACAATGAGCAGTTCTTC
>TRBJ1-6|TRBD1|NA|TRBV3-1/TRBV3-2
CASSQRTGDYNSPLHF
TGTGCCAGCAGCCAACGGACAGGGGATTATAATTCACCCCTCCACTTT
>TRBJ2-7|TRBD1|NA|TRBV11-2
CASSPRTGAYEQYF
TGTGCCAGCAGCCCCCGGACAGGGGCATACGAGCAGTACTTC
>TRBJ2-1|NA|once|TRBV2
CASSDNEQFF
TGTGCCAGCAGCGACAATGAGCAGTTCTTC
>TRBJ2-3|NA|NA|TRBV3-1/TRBV3-2
CASSQGRVSEFGTQYF
TGTGCCAGCAGCCAAGGCCGCGTGTCGGAGTTCGGTACGCAGTATTTT
>TRBJ2-7|NA|NA|TRBV20-1
CSARPRGEQYF
TGCAGTGCTAGACCACGGGGAGAGCAGTACTTC
>TRBJ2-7|TRBD2|few|TRBV7-6
CASSFPSGGSGEQYF
TGTGCCAGCAGCTTTCCCAGCGGGGGTTCTGGGGAGCAGTACTTC
>TRBJ2-3|NA|NA|TRBV30
CAWSVLIGSRADTQYF
TGTGCCTGGAGTGTACTTATTGGGTCTCGGGCAGATACGCAGTATTTT
>TRBJ1-1|TRBD1|NA|TRBV13
CASSLDRGRGNTEAFF
TGTGCCAGCAGCTTAGACAGGGGGCGAGGTAACACTGAAGCTTTCTTT
>TRBJ2-1|TRBD2|NA|TRBV6-5
CASRTLAGEYNEQFF
TGTGCCAGCAGGACACTAGCGGGGGAATACAATGAGCAGTTCTTC
>TRBJ2-3|NA|NA|TRBV2
CASIPAAASTDTQYF
TGTGCCAGCATCCCTGCGGCCGCTAGCACAGATACGCAGTATTTT
>TRBJ2-1|TRBD1|NA|TRBV5-1
CASTLEGQSYNEQFF
TGCGCCAGCACTTTAGAGGGACAGAGTTACAATGAGCAGTTCTTC
>TRBJ1-1|TRBD1|NA|TRBV27
CASSSYDRVVTEAFF
TGTGCCAGCAGTTCTTACGACAGGGTGGTCACTGAAGCTTTCTTT
>TRBJ2-7|TRBD2|NA|TRBV24-1
CATAGGDYEQYF
TGTGCCACCGCCGGGGGGGACTACGAGCAGTACTTC